Sequencing of this T cell receptor beta chain was carried out in a study of blood T cell repertoires in COVID-19. Overall study: The United States, Italy and Spain supplied acute and convalescent COVID-19 samples. T cells, B-cell-depleted T cells, or PBMCs supplied cDNA or gDNA.

Seattle patient enrollment occurred during active infection, with longitudinal follow-up thereafter. Clones were sequenced by immunoSEQ multiplex PCR, and TCRdb holds only the in-frame ones, with some missing. The sample carries around 150,000 clones, around nine tenths recorded once. The material sequenced was peripheral blood. The sequence derives from a woman in her 70s with COVID-19, enrolled during active disease.

The CDR3 here is CASSPLGGEEAFF. The CDR3, as DNA: TGTGCCAGCTCACCACTGGGCGGGGAAGAAGCTTTCTTT. The rearrangement uses TRBV18 and TRBJ1-1; D unclear. The CDR3 totals 13 residues. Trimming shortened V by 1 base and J by 8 bases, and 11 bases separated the two germline ends. Germline CDR1 and CDR2: KGHSH and LQKENI.